The present T cell receptor beta chain was sequenced within a study of cytomegalovirus exposure and HLA in healthy donors. Study at large: Among the 398 genotyped donors, 65% to 85% were placed in the Caucasian-associated ancestry cluster. General study results and limits: A list of approximately 160 TCR beta chains associated with cytomegalovirus was given. In vitro data verified a few CMV-associated chains as specific for CMV antigens. TCR beta V- and J-gene trimming was later associated with a missense DCLRE1C variant.

In regard to this clone: Its cognate antigen is unknown.

Primers for the PCR totalled 60 Vbeta and 13 Jbeta. The assay was immunoSEQ multiplex PCR, and TCRdb's table has in-frame clones only and misses some. This sample's clone table lists around 100,000 clones. V trimming: 5 bases; J trimming: 2 bases; junction bases outside the gene matches: 13. The CDR3 sequence is 18 residues long. Germline V gene data show CDR1 as SSHAT and CDR2 as FNYEAQ (reference sequence). Sequencing was carried out using PBMCs. This chain connects TRBV7-7 to TRBJ2-3, with 10 bases identical to TRBD2. The TCR sequence derives from a man aged 25-45 years in good health and CMV-seronegative. The CDR3 protein is CASSAHAASGGSTDTQYF. The CDR3 region has the DNA TGTGCCAGCAGCGCCCATGCGGCTAGCGGGGGATCCACAGATACGCAGTATTTT.